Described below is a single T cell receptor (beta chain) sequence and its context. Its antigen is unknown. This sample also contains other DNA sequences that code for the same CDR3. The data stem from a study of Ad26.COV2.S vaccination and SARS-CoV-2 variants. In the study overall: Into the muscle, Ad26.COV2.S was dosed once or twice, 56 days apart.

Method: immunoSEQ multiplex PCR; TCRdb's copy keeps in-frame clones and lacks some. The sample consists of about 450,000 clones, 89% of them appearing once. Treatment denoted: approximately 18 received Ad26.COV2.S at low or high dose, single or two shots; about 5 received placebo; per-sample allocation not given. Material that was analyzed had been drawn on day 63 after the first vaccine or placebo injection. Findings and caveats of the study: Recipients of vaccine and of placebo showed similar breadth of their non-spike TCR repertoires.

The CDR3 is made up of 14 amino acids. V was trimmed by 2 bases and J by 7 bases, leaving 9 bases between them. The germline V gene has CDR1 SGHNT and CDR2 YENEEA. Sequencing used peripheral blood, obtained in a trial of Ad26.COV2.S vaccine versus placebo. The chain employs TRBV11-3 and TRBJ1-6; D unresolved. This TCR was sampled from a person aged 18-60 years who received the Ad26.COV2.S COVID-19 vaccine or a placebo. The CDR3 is CASSLSQENSPLHF. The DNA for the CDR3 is TGTGCCAGCAGCTTATCCCAGGAAAATTCACCCCTCCACTTT.